The TCR beta chain described here comes from a study of cytomegalovirus exposure and HLA in healthy donors. The PCR had 60 Vbeta and 13 Jbeta primers. Sequencing was performed with immunoSEQ multiplex PCR; in TCRdb, only in-frame clones are kept and a portion is missing. The repertoire holds about 170,000 clones, around 74% seen once, with 3.1% in the top ten. The table lists this clone with a few counts. The sequenced sample was PBMCs. The receptor comes from a female donor in good health and CMV-seronegative.

The CDR3 sequence: CASSLVAPDTQYF. The CDR3 bases are TGTGCCAGCAGCTTGGTAGCCCCAGATACGCAGTATTTT. The chain carries TRBV5-6 and TRBJ2-3; no firm D call. Trimming cost V 0 bases and J 4 bases, with 6 bases left between them. CDR1 and CDR2 from the germline V gene are SGHDT and YYEEEE. The CDR3 is 13 amino acids.